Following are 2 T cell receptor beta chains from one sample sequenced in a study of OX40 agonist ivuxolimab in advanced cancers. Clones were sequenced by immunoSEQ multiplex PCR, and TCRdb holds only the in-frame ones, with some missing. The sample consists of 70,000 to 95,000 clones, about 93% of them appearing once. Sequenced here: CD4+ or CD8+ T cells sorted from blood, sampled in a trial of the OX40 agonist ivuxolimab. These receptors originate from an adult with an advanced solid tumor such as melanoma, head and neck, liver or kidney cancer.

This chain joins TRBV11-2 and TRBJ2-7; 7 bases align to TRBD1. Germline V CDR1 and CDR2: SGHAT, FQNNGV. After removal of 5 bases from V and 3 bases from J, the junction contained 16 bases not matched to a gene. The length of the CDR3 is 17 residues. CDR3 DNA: TGTGCCAGCAGCCCTAGCCCCCGGGACAGCTTAGACTACGAGCAGTACTTC. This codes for CASSPSPRDSLDYEQYF.

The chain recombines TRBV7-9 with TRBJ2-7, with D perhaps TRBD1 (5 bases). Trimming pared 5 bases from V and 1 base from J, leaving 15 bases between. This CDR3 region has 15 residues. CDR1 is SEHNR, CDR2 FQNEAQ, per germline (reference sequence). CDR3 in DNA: TGTGCCAGCAGCCTCACAGGTTCCGGATCCTACGAGCAGTACTTC. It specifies CASSLTGSGSYEQYF.